This TCR beta chain was sequenced in a study of T cells after yellow fever vaccination. Regarding the study as a whole: Post-booster reappearance was seen for most primary-vaccination clones (just over 95% CD4, around 90% CD8). Weaker, the secondary response had a peak occurring faster, on day 5 versus 15.

A single record per CDR3 protein comes from TCRdb applying MiXCR to the 5' RACE reads. The data contain under 400,000 distinct CDR3 sequences, about 9.9% of them singletons. Comments on this clonotype: Its antigen is as yet unknown.

Material: PBMCs, obtained on the day of the first yellow fever vaccination. This clonotype originated in a man aged 18-30 years who received the YFV17D yellow fever vaccine.

The CDR3 coding sequence is TGTGCCAGCAGCCAAGCAGTTTCCAGCGGCTCTAGCACAGATACGCAGTATTTT. Residues: CASSQAVSSGSSTDTQYF. The chain recombines TRBV3-1 with TRBJ2-3, with D perhaps TRBD2 (5 bases). The CDR3 has 18 amino acids. Per germline, CDR1 LGHDT and CDR2 YNNKEL (reference sequence). V lost 1 base and J 0 bases, leaving 17 bases between the germline ends.